This TCR beta chain stems from a study of blood T cell repertoires in COVID-19 (dated by TCRdb to 2018 to 2021). Regarding the complete study: The collaborator samples originated in the United States, Italy and Spain and spanned the acute and convalescent phases of COVID-19. The prospective study material was composed of cDNA or gDNA derived from T cells, B-cell-depleted T cells, or PBMCs. Deeply sampled blood TCRbeta repertoires from subjects exposed to, actively infected with, or recovered from COVID-19 were included in the dataset. A freely available public database, intended as a resource for researchers studying the immune response to SARS-CoV-2, is where the repertoires were released. Samples were obtained from the ongoing ImmuneRACE study (first 160 participants) and from over a thousand subjects provided by 6 global collaborators. Where available, HLA class I and class II types were taken from metadata supplied by the sample provider and were not determined by assay-based typing. Nearly every sample came with metadata listing a de-identified subject ID, COVID-19 status, age in years and sex.

The full study reports these points: Clinical and demographic metadata were provided uncurated, with the amount varying by source and participant.

In the germline V gene (reference sequence), CDR1 corresponds to SGHKS and CDR2 to YYEKEE. The CDR3 measures 16 amino acids from cysteine to phenylalanine. Only CDR3 DNA is held: 48 bases, read in frame from base 1. V loses 6 bases, J loses 7 bases, and the germline ends lie 22 bases apart. One collaborating source in Seattle enrolled patients during active infection and followed them longitudinally through the course of disease. Whole blood was collected in K2EDTA tubes by collaborating institutions according to the institutions' own protocols. Collaborator samples were shipped for TCRbeta analysis as frozen whole blood, isolated PBMCs, or DNA extracted from either sample type. TCRbeta CDR3 regions were amplified from genomic DNA using the immunoSEQ Assay, a bias-controlled multiplex PCR. From the authors' description of their analysis: The number of nucleated cells in each sample was estimated by amplification of reference gene primers within the assay. Sequence reads were collapsed and filtered to measure the absolute abundance of every unique TCRbeta CDR3 rearrangement. For each sample, productive Simpson clonality was calculated by taking the square root of Simpson's diversity index across productive rearrangements. Here the immuneACCESS table is served through TCRdb, limited to in-frame sequences with V and J called. Missing clones are a known gap in these copies; in checked studies unresolved V genes cover under half, and the rest lacks a known reason. V, J and clone size reflect that table, while D and trimming were determined from the DNA. This sample is represented by some 200,000 clones; around four fifths of them were singletons. The ten largest clones add up to about 10% of the sample.

With regard to this clone: Its antigen is currently not known. Per-base quality was not reported, and no clone a single base away is much larger than it.

Sequencing was done on a sample of peripheral blood. The sequence links TRBV5-5 to TRBJ1-4; a weak D assignment points to TRBD1 (5 bases agree). The source of this sequence is a woman older than 75 with COVID-19, enrolled during active disease. Here is the DNA: TGTGCCAGCACCTGGGGGTCCACAGGCGGGGGTGAAAAACTGTTTTTT. Translated, it gives CASTWGSTGGGEKLFF.